The 15 T cell receptor beta chains below come from one sample, sequenced in a study of blood T cell repertoires in COVID-19. Profiled with immunoSEQ multiplex PCR; TCRdb holds only in-frame clones, not every one. Of about 110,000 clones in the sample, 88% were seen once. The sequencing input was peripheral blood. The receptors shown here come from a human donor in a cohort sampled during active COVID-19.

In regard to this clone: The sample holds other DNA sequences that translate to the same CDR3. V is TRBV5-1 and J is TRBJ2-2, with D perhaps TRBD2 (5 bases). V was pared by 5 bases and J by 4 bases, with 12 bases between. Germline values: CDR1 SGHRS, CDR2 YFSETQ. This CDR3 is built from 14 residues. CDR3 nucleotide sequence: TGCGCCAGCAGTCTTACTAGTTCCACCGGGGAGCTGTTTTTT. This codes for CASSLTSSTGELFF.

This clone was detected once. This sequence joins TRBV5-1 and TRBJ1-2; TRBD1 agrees at 7 bases. V was pared by 2 bases and J by 0 bases, with 4 bases of the junction left unmatched. The germline V gene encodes CDR1 SGHRS and CDR2 YFSETQ. This CDR3 contains 15 residues. For the CDR3, the DNA is TGCGCCAGCAGCTTCCAGACAGGGACTAACTATGGCTACACCTTC. This encodes CASSFQTGTNYGYTF. Full variable domain (remainder filled in from reference TRBV5-1 and TRBJ1-2): KAGVTQTPRYLIKTRGQQVTLSCSPISGHRSVSWYQQTPGQGLQFLFEYFSETQRNKGNFPGRFSGRQFSNSRSEMNVSTLELGDSALYLCASSFQTGTNYGYTFGSGTRLTVV.

The chain carries TRBV19 and TRBJ2-7, with D perhaps TRBD2 (6 bases). In germline, CDR1 is LNHDA, CDR2 SQIVND (reference sequence). V was shortened by 1 base and J by 3 bases, with 13 bases between the two germline ends. The CDR3 extends over 15 amino acids. In DNA form, the CDR3 reads TGTGCCAGTAGTATAGCCACCGGGACTTTCTACGAGCAGTACTTC. Amino acid sequence: CASSIATGTFYEQYF.

The rearrangement joins TRBV7-8 to TRBJ2-7; 10 bases are a match to TRBD2. The CDR3 extends over 15 amino acids. The trim removed 3 bases at V and 3 bases at J, leaving 5 bases unmatched. The germline V gene encodes CDR1 SGHVS and CDR2 FQNEAQ. DNA of the CDR3: TGTGCCAGCAGCTTTCCTCTAGCGGGAGTCTACGAGCAGTACTTC. As protein: CASSFPLAGVYEQYF.

This clone was recorded once. The same CDR3 is also encoded by other DNA sequences in this sample. The chain uses TRBV19 and TRBJ2-7; D may be TRBD1 (6 bases). Germline V gene lookup returns CDR1 LNHDA and CDR2 SQIVND (reference sequence). V was clipped by 6 bases and J by 3 bases, with 12 bases between them. The CDR3 runs to 13 residues. This CDR3 is CASSPLGGYEQYF. The CDR3 nucleotides read TGTGCCAGTAGCCCCTTAGGGGGCTACGAGCAGTACTTC.

This chain joins TRBV19 and TRBJ1-5; maybe TRBD1 (6 bases). Germline-derived CDR1 and CDR2 are LNHDA and SQIVND (reference sequence). Trimming took off 6 bases at V and 0 bases at J, with 9 bases between the two ends. This CDR3 contains 14 residues. The CDR3 DNA sequence: TGTGCCAGTAGCGGACAGTATAGCAATCAGCCCCAGCATTTT. This sequence encodes CASSGQYSNQPQHF. Filled out from reference TRBV19 and TRBJ1-5, the complete variable domain reads DGGITQSPKYLFRKEGQNVTLSCEQNLNHDAMYWYRQDPGQGLRLIYYSQIVNDFQKGDIAEGYSVSREKKESFPLTVTSAQKNPTAFYLCASSGQYSNQPQHFGDGTRLSIL.

CDR3: CASSLNWPPSSYNEQFF. CDR3 DNA: TGTGCCAGCAGCTTAAACTGGCCCCCTAGCTCCTACAATGAGCAGTTCTTC. The chain links TRBV7-3 to TRBJ2-1, with no clear D. V was trimmed by 1 base and J by 0 bases, leaving 13 bases between them. Per germline, CDR1 SGHTA and CDR2 FQGTGA. The CDR3 has 17 residues.

V is TRBV27 and J is TRBJ1-1, with TRBD1 identical over 10 bases. J lost 6 bases, V lost 5 bases, and 15 bases had no gene match. The V gene's germline CDR1 is MNHEY and CDR2 SMNVEV (reference sequence). The CDR3 covers 17 residues. CDR3 sequence reads: CASSPKIDRGRRAEAFF. The CDR3 nucleotides are TGTGCCAGCAGTCCTAAGATCGACAGGGGGCGCAGGGCTGAAGCTTTCTTT.

V usage is TRBV12-3 or TRBV12-4 and J usage is TRBJ2-7; D is ambiguous. The ends were cut back, 3 bases at V and 4 bases at J, with 7 bases in the middle. The CDR3 consists of 12 residues. The CDR3 loop reads CASSFSLYEQYF. In DNA form, the CDR3 reads TGTGCCAGCAGTTTCTCCCTGTACGAGCAGTACTTC.

This chain joins TRBV5-4 and TRBJ2-5; 9 bases are shared with TRBD1. Germline loops: CDR1 SGHNT, CDR2 YYREEE (reference sequence). Trimming removed 3 bases from V and 5 bases from J; junction bases left unmatched: 5. This CDR3 comprises 14 residues. Here the CDR3 DNA reads TGTGCCAGCAGCTCAGGACAGGGGAGGGAGACCCAGTACTTC. Translating gives CASSSGQGRETQYF.

The gene calls are TRBV18 and TRBJ1-1, with TRBD1 matching 9 bases. The V segment lost 2 bases and the J segment 7 bases; nucleotides outside the gene matches: 5. The germline V gene has CDR1 KGHSH and CDR2 LQKENI. CDR3 size: 14 residues. The CDR3 DNA sequence: TGTGCCAGCTCACCAGACAGGGGGTTGGTTGAAGCTTTCTTT. This translates into CASSPDRGLVEAFF.

V usage is TRBV11-2 and J usage is TRBJ2-7; 10 bases agree with TRBD2. CDR3 size: 15 residues. CDR1 is SGHAT, CDR2 FQNNGV, per germline. With 0 bases clipped from V and 7 bases from J, the junction kept 6 bases outside the gene matches. The CDR3 nucleotides read TGTGCCAGCAGCTTAGATGGAGCGGGAGGGAGGGAGCAGTACTTC. Protein product: CASSLDGAGGREQYF. The entire variable domain, with the rest obtained from reference TRBV11-2 and TRBJ2-7, is as follows: EAGVAQSPRYKIIEKRQSVAFWCNPISGHATLYWYQQILGQGPKLLIQFQNNGVVDDSQLPKDRFSAERLKGVDSTLKIQPAKLEDSAVYLCASSLDGAGGREQYFGPGTRLTVT.

In nucleotides, the CDR3 is TGTGCCAGCTCACCGACAGGGGCCGGGACAGGGGGCGCCGTGCAGTACTTC. It encodes CASSPTGAGTGGAVQYF. The V gene is TRBV18, the J gene TRBJ2-7; the match to TRBD1 covers 12 bases. V dropped 3 bases and J dropped 9; count of bases not matched to a gene: 15. The CDR3 sequence is 17 residues long. The V gene's germline CDR1 is KGHSH and CDR2 LQKENI.

The rearrangement uses TRBV28 and TRBJ1-6; 7 positions agree with TRBD1. The CDR3 length is 14 residues. Germline loops: CDR1 MDHEN, CDR2 SYDVKM. V was clipped by 5 bases and J by 8 bases; unmatched bases: 6. The CDR3 spells CASSNRDSYSPLHF. DNA of the CDR3: TGTGCCAGCAGTAACCGGGACAGTTATTCACCCCTCCACTTT.

The chain combines TRBV7-9 with TRBJ2-5, with D perhaps TRBD1 (6 bases). The CDR3 has 14 amino acids. Germline CDR1 reads SEHNR; CDR2 reads FQNEAQ (reference sequence). Trimming left V 5 bases short and J 5 bases short, with 15 bases between. CDR3 in amino acids: CASSPNRGSETQYF. The CDR3 DNA follows: TGTGCCAGCAGCCCTAATAGGGGGTCGGAGACCCAGTACTTC. Full variable domain (rest looked up from reference TRBV7-9 and TRBJ2-5): DTGVSQNPRHKITKRGQNVTFRCDPISEHNRLYWYRQTLGQGPEFLTYFQNEAQLEKSRLLSDRFSAERPKGSFSTLEIQRTEQGDSAMYLCASSPNRGSETQYFGPGTRLLVL.